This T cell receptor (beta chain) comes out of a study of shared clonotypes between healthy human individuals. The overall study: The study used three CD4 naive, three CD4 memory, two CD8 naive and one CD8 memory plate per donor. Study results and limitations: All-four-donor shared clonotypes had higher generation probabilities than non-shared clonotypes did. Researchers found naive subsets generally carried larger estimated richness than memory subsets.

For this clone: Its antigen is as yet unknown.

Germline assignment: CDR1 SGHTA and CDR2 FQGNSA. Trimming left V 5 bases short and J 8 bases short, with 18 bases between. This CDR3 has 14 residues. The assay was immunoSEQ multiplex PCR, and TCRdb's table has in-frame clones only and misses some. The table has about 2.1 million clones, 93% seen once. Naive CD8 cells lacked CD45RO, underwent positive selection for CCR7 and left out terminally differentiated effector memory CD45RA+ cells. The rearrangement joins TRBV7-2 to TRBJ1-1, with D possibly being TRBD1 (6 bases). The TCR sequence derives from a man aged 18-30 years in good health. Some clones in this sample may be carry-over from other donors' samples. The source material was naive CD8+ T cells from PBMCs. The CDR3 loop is CASSTHFDRTEAFF. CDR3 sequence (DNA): TGTGCCAGCAGCACGCATTTTGACAGGACGGAAGCTTTCTTT.